The clone carrying this TCR beta chain appeared once. Only in-frame clones appear in the TCRdb table, and some are missing; sequencing was by immunoSEQ multiplex PCR. This table holds roughly 200,000 clones, about 86% found once. This sample is drawn from a study of blood T cell repertoires in COVID-19. CDR3 length equals 13 residues. Germline values: CDR1 SSHAT, CDR2 FNYEAQ (reference sequence). With 6 bases removed from V and 2 bases from J, the gap between germline ends came to 10 bases. V and J are TRBV7-7 and TRBJ2-5; TRBD1 is a possible D gene (5 bases). The clonotype comes from a woman in her 50s with COVID-19, enrolled during active disease. Material: peripheral blood. The CDR3 nucleotides read TGTGCCAGCAGTATAGACAGTCAAGAGACCCAGTACTTC. Protein product: CASSIDSQETQYF.